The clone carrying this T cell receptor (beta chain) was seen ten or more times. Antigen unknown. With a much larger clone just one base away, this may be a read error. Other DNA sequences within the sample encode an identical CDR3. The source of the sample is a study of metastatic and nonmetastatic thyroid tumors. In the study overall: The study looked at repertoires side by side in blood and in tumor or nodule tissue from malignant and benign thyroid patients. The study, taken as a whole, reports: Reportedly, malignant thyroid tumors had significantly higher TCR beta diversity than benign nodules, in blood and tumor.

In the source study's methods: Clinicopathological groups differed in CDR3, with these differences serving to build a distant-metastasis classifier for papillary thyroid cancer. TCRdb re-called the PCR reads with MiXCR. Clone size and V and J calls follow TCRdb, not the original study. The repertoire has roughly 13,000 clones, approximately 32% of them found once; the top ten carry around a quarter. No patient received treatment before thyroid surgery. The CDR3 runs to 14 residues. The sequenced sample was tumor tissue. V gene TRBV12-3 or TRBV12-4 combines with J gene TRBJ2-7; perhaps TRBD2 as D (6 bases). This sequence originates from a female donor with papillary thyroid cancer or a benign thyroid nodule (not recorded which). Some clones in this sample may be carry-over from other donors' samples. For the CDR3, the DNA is TGCGCCAGCAGTTATAGCGGCAGCTCCTACGAGCAGTACTTC. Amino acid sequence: CASSYSGSSYEQYF.